This T cell receptor (beta chain) was identified during a study of vaccination and CD4 T cells after COVID-19. The Oncomine TCR Beta short-read assay was applied to DNA of cultured CD4+ T cells. One entry per CDR3 protein results from TCRdb running MiXCR on the PCR reads. This table holds 9,500 to 15,000 distinct CDR3 sequences, 54% found once. The CDR3 totals 13 residues. V was pared by 6 bases and J by 3 bases, with 12 bases between. Germline CDR1 reads DFQATT; CDR2 reads SNEGSKA (reference sequence). Treatment meaning: approximately 9-day PBMC culture with coronavirus spike peptide pools or control peptides (ViraFEST assay). Only a few counts were recorded for this clonotype. Antigen unknown.

This chain uses TRBV20-1 with TRBJ1-5; maybe TRBD1 (6 bases). The input for sequencing was cultured CD4+ T cells from blood, taken after SARS-CoV-2 vaccination. This receptor was identified in a human donor with COVID-19. The CDR3 bases are TGCAGTGCACTTCAGGGGATCAATCAGCCCCAGCATTTT. This codes for CSALQGINQPQHF.